Described below is a single T cell receptor beta chain sequence and its context. This entry is derived from a study of cytomegalovirus exposure and HLA in healthy donors. Primers for the PCR totalled 60 Vbeta and 13 Jbeta. Using immunoSEQ multiplex PCR, the repertoire was profiled, and TCRdb retains in-frame clones only, with some absent. The sample has some 140,000 clones. The CDR3 runs to 15 residues. CDR1 SGHRS and CDR2 YFSETQ come from the germline V gene. V was clipped by 4 bases and J by 4 bases; unmatched bases: 9. Regarding donors, all were healthy bone marrow donors. The chain is built from TRBV5-1 and TRBJ1-1, with 8 nucleotides matching TRBD1. Source material: PBMCs. The receptor was isolated from a woman aged 55-70 years in good health and CMV-seronegative. CDR3: CASSPRRDRSTEAFF. The CDR3 DNA reads TGCGCCAGCAGCCCCCGACGGGACAGGAGCACTGAAGCTTTCTTT.